These T cell receptor beta chains were read from a single sample in a study of blood T cell repertoires in COVID-19. Using immunoSEQ multiplex PCR, the repertoire was profiled, and TCRdb retains in-frame clones only, with some absent. The sample lists 200,000 to 300,000 clones; approximately 86% were seen once. The source material was peripheral blood. The origin of the receptors is a woman in her 30s who had recovered from COVID-19. Each CDR3 is given with its conserved first and last residue. D genes are given only for firm matches. Part of the rows lack a size; the others show once, few, many or a class for expanded clones.

D gene	J gene	CDR3 length	clone size	V gene	CDR3 DNA	CDR3 protein
.	TRBJ1-1	16	.	TRBV7-9	TGTGCCAGCAGCTTACCGCCGGGTGAGGAGGGGACTGAAGCTTTCTTT	CASSLPPGEEGTEAFF
.	TRBJ1-1	13	.	TRBV6-5	TGTGCCAGCGTCGGGGGGGGGAACACTGAAGCTTTCTTT	CASVGGGNTEAFF
TRBD2	TRBJ2-7	18	.	TRBV10-3	TGTGCCATCAGTGAGTCTAGCGGGGGGGCTAGGCGTCCCTACGAGCAGTACTTC	CAISESSGGARRPYEQYF
TRBD2	TRBJ2-1	17	.	TRBV11-3	TGTGCCAGCAGCTCTTACTCTAGCGGGGGGATAGACAATGAGCAGTTCTTC	CASSSYSSGGIDNEQFF
.	TRBJ1-6	14	few	TRBV2	TGTGCCAGCAGTGAAGCGCTGGAGAATTCACCCCTCCACTTT	CASSEALENSPLHF
TRBD2	TRBJ2-3	16	.	TRBV3-1/TRBV3-2	TGTGCCAGCAGCTTAGGGACTAGAACTAGCACAGATACGCAGTATTTT	CASSLGTRTSTDTQYF
.	TRBJ1-1	13	few	TRBV5-1	TGCGCCAGCAGCGAAGACACGAACACTGAAGCTTTCTTT	CASSEDTNTEAFF
TRBD1	TRBJ1-2	17	.	TRBV18	TGTGCCAGCTCACCAGTCCAGGGGGCTAACGGGAACTATGGCTACACCTTC	CASSPVQGANGNYGYTF
TRBD1	TRBJ1-3	16	.	TRBV7-9	TGTGCCAGCAGCTCAGGGGGCAGTTTCTCTGGAAACACCATATATTTT	CASSSGGSFSGNTIYF
.	TRBJ2-1	15	.	TRBV6-2/TRBV6-3	TGTGCCAGCAGTAGGGGGGGCACTTACTACAATGAGCAGTTCTTC	CASSRGGTYYNEQFF
TRBD2	TRBJ2-3	16	.	TRBV7-6	TGTGCCAACCCAAAAGCTGGGGGGGTTAGGACAGATACGCAGTATTTT	CANPKAGGVRTDTQYF
TRBD1	TRBJ1-5	15	.	TRBV19	TGTGCCAGTACCCCGTGGACAGGGGGGGATCAGCCCCAGCATTTT	CASTPWTGGDQPQHF
TRBD2	TRBJ2-1	15	.	TRBV27	TGTGCCAGCAGGCGACTAGCGGACTCTCGGGATGAGCAGTTCTTC	CASRRLADSRDEQFF
.	TRBJ1-4	17	.	TRBV4-3	TGCGCCAGCAGCCAAGATCAGGGCCCTGCAACTAATGAAAAACTGTTTTTT	CASSQDQGPATNEKLFF
.	TRBJ2-3	16	.	TRBV5-1	TGCGCCAGCAGCGAAAAGGGGGACGGCTTCACAGATACGCAGTATTTT	CASSEKGDGFTDTQYF
.	TRBJ1-1	13	.	TRBV7-3	TGTGCCAGCAGCTTAGCAGGGAACACTGAAGCTTTCTTT	CASSLAGNTEAFF
.	TRBJ2-7	12	.	TRBV6-2/TRBV6-3	TGTGCCAGCAGTTACCCCCCTAGCGAGCAGTACTTC	CASSYPPSEQYF
.	TRBJ2-1	16	.	TRBV18	TGTGCCAGCTCCCCGAACAGGGCTAGCTCCTACAATGAGCAGTTCTTC	CASSPNRASSYNEQFF
.	TRBJ2-5	13	.	TRBV29-1	TGCAGCGCTCGGGGGAAACCCCAAGAGACCCAGTACTTC	CSARGKPQETQYF
.	TRBJ2-5	15	.	TRBV7-9	TGTGCCAGCAGCTCCTGGACTGTCCCAGAAGAGACCCAGTACTTC	CASSSWTVPEETQYF
.	TRBJ1-5	12	.	TRBV12-3/TRBV12-4	TGTGCCAGCAGTTCCCTCGGGCAGCCCCAGCATTTT	CASSSLGQPQHF
.	TRBJ1-6	16	.	TRBV2	TGTGCCAGCAGACCTCAACGAGGGGGGGGGTTTTCACCCCTCCACTTT	CASRPQRGGGFSPLHF
TRBD2	TRBJ2-3	16	few	TRBV11-1	TGTGCCAGCAGCTTAATGCGGGGGGCCGGACGAGATACGCAGTATTTT	CASSLMRGAGRDTQYF
.	TRBJ2-5	14	.	TRBV6-5	TGTGCCAGCAGTTACGGTGGCGGTTCAGAGACCCAGTACTTC	CASSYGGGSETQYF
TRBD1	TRBJ1-6	15	.	TRBV6-5	TGTGCCAGCAGTTACGGGACAGGGGATAATTCACCCCTCCACTTT	CASSYGTGDNSPLHF
.	TRBJ2-1	13	.	TRBV13	TGTGCCAGCACCGGAACGGGATACAATGAGCAGTTCTTC	CASTGTGYNEQFF
TRBD1	TRBJ1-2	16	few	TRBV3-1/TRBV3-2	TGTGCCAGCAGCCAGAATTTTCAGACAGGGGAAGATGGCTACACCTTC	CASSQNFQTGEDGYTF
.	TRBJ2-5	16	.	TRBV5-4	TGTGCCAGCAGCTTGGCTGAGGGGGGGCCGTGGGAGACCCAGTACTTC	CASSLAEGGPWETQYF
TRBD2	TRBJ2-3	13	.	TRBV29-1	TGCAGCGTTGAAGAAGGAGCGGGGGCCAGGAGGTATTTT	CSVEEGAGARRYF
.	TRBJ2-5	15	once	TRBV5-1	TGCGCCAGCAGCTTAGGGCCCGGGGTCAGGGAGACCCAGTACTTC	CASSLGPGVRETQYF
.	TRBJ2-1	16	few	TRBV5-1	TGCGCCAGCAGATACACGGGGGTCGTGTCTAACAATGAGCAGTTCTTC	CASRYTGVVSNNEQFF
.	TRBJ2-3	16	.	TRBV6-5	TGTGCCAGCAGTTACAATTGGGGGGTCCGCACAGATACGCAGTATTTT	CASSYNWGVRTDTQYF
TRBD2	TRBJ2-7	13	.	TRBV7-6	TGTGCCAGCCAAAGACTAGCGGGGGACGAGCAGTACTTC	CASQRLAGDEQYF
.	TRBJ2-3	12	.	TRBV27	TGTGCCAGCAGCCAGACGCGGGATACGCAGTATTTT	CASSQTRDTQYF
.	TRBJ2-7	15	many	TRBV5-1	TGCGCCAGCAGCGCAGCGGGACAGGTCGTGGGGGAGCAGTACTTC	CASSAAGQVVGEQYF
TRBD1	TRBJ2-7	13	few	TRBV3-1/TRBV3-2	TGTGCCAGCAGCCCAGGGACAGTCTACGAGCAGTACTTC	CASSPGTVYEQYF
TRBD1	TRBJ1-2	17	.	TRBV2	TGTGCCAGCCAGGGGGGGACAGGGTCCCCCTTAGTCTATGGCTACACCTTC	CASQGGTGSPLVYGYTF
TRBD1	TRBJ2-1	12	.	TRBV30	TGTGCCTGGAGTACAGGGGGCCCGATTCGGCTCTTC	CAWSTGGPIRLF
.	TRBJ2-7	12	.	TRBV27	TGTGCCAGCAGGACAGAATCCTACGAGCAGTACTTC	CASRTESYEQYF
TRBD1	TRBJ1-2	15	.	TRBV28	TGTGCCAGCAGAGCCCAAAGCTCAGGGGGCGATGGCTACACCTTC	CASRAQSSGGDGYTF
TRBD2	TRBJ2-5	11	.	TRBV20-1	TGCAGTGCTTCCCCCGGGGGGGCCGTTGACTTC	CSASPGGAVDF
.	TRBJ1-2	15	.	TRBV19	TGTGCCAGTAGTATAGATGCTTGGCAGAACTATGGCTACACCTTC	CASSIDAWQNYGYTF